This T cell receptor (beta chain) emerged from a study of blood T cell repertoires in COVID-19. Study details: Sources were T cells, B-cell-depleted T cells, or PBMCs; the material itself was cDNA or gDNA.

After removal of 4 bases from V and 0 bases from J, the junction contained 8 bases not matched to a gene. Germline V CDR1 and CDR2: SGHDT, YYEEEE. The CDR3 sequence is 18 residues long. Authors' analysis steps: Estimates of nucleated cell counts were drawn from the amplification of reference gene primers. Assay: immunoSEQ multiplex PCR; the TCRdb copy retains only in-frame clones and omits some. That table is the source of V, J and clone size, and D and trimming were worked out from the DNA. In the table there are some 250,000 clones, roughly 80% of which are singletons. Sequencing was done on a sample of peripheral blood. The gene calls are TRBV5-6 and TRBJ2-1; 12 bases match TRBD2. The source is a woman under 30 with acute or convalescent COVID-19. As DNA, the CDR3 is TGTGCCAGCAGCCTCGGGGGACTAGCGGGTCTCTCCTACAATGAGCAGTTCTTC. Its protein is CASSLGGLAGLSYNEQFF.